This T cell receptor beta chain was captured in a study of shared clonotypes between healthy human individuals. Study-level results: Rarefaction indicated that sorted-subset sequencing remained incomplete although depth was large.

Points on this clone: Its cognate antigen is unknown.

The CDR3 totals 17 residues. Per germline, CDR1 SGDLS and CDR2 YYNGEE. The trim removed 0 bases at V and 5 bases at J, leaving 12 bases unmatched. Libraries were prepared by immunoSEQ multiplex PCR; TCRdb keeps only in-frame clonotypes and omits some of them. The sample holds around 620,000 clones; approximately 95% are singletons and the top ten take over 0.1%. Positive CCR7 selection of CD45RO-negative cells yielded the naive CD8 cells, and terminally differentiated effector memory CD45RA+ cells were excluded. Donors comprised only Caucasian adults living in Nashville, Tennessee. The clonotype was recovered from a woman in her twenties or thirties in good health. What was sequenced was naive CD8+ T cells sorted from blood. The V and J genes are TRBV9 and TRBJ2-7; TRBD1 aligns across 9 bases. CDR3 in DNA: TGTGCCAGCAGCGTAGAGATCCCGGGACAGGGAACCCACGAGCAGTACTTC. Translation: CASSVEIPGQGTHEQYF.